A single T cell receptor (beta chain) is shown here with its context. The protocol was immunoSEQ multiplex PCR, while the TCRdb copy is restricted to in-frame clones and leaves out a portion. The sample includes about 95,000 clones, 88% seen only once; the top ten take roughly an eighth. These data are taken from a study of control samples from healthy donors and cancer patients. Germline assignment: CDR1 SNHLY and CDR2 FYNNEI. The CDR3 totals 15 residues. V shed 8 bases and J 6 bases; nucleotides not matched to a gene: 14. The receptor was isolated from a woman in her seventies in good health. The chain employs TRBV2 and TRBJ2-7; TRBD1 aligns across 9 bases. Material for sequencing was blood. CDR3 nucleotides: TGTGCCAGCTCCCTATGGGACAGGGAGAGTAGCGAGCAGTACTTC. It specifies CASSLWDRESSEQYF. The variable domain in full, with the rest retrieved from reference TRBV2 and TRBJ2-7, is EPEVTQTPSHQVTQMGQEVILRCVPISNHLYFYWYRQILGQKVEFLVSFYNNEISEKSEIFDDQFSVERPDGSNFTLKIRSTKLEDSAMYFCASSLWDRESSEQYFGPGTRLTVT.